This T cell receptor beta chain was identified during a study of T cell repertoires in cytomegalovirus infection (dated 2019 in TCRdb). Concerning the study at large: Recently identified HLA-C-restricted CMV epitopes, whose presentation resists viral immunomodulation, were targeted by peptide stimulations together with well-studied HLA-B-restricted epitopes. Donor HLA type was relevant to the analysis, as public TCR beta signatures indicated carriage of CMV infection together with the matching HLA type. On the study overall, not on this receptor specifically: In both this cohort and an independent cohort of 352 donors, the cumulative frequency of public TCR beta family members distinguished carriers of CMV infection plus the relevant HLA type. In the ex vivo response, HLA-C-restricted CMV-specific TCR beta clonotypes were dominant, and in two of eight donors the single most frequent clonotype came from this HLA-C-restricted group.

This clonotype was picked up a small number of times. There is no known antigen for this receptor. No qualities accompany the bases; no much larger clone lies one base away. The CDR3, cysteine through phenylalanine, is 14 amino acids long. The DNA shown is the 42-base CDR3, in frame from base 1. For this chain, trimming is 3 bases at the V end and 3 bases at the J end, and the number of junction bases without a gene match is 1. CDR1 is given as SGHTA and CDR2 as FQGNSA, both from the germline V gene. The treatment or condition label, read with the paper, signifies: in vitro stimulation with specific CMV peptide epitopes to enrich CMV-specific T cells. The instrument given in TCRdb is Illumina HiSeq 1500. The public reads were reanalyzed by TCRdb: fastp trimming at Q25, MiXCR alignment, in-frame beta chains only. Rows merge per CDR3 protein into single entries with the most common DNA and genes. The sample contains roughly 350,000 distinct CDR3 sequences, roughly a third of them found a single time. Around an eighth of the sample goes to the ten largest clones.

This specimen was cultured PBMCs, taken from culture after CMV antigen stimulation. This receptor was taken from a human donor in good health (CMV status not recorded). Some clones in this sample may be carry-over from other donors' samples. This chain is built from TRBV7-2 and TRBJ2-7; 11 central bases correspond to TRBD2. CDR3 reads: CASSLTSGNYEQYF. DNA sequence: TGTGCCAGCAGCTTGACTAGCGGGAACTACGAGCAGTACTTC. The entire variable domain, with the stretches around the CDR3 drawn from the reference TRBV7-2 and TRBJ2-7 proteins, is GAGVSQSPSNKVTEKGKDVELRCDPISGHTALYWYRQSLGQGLEFLIYFQGNSAPDKSGLPSDRFSAERTGGSVSTLTIQRTQQEDSAVYLCASSLTSGNYEQYFGPGTRLTVT.